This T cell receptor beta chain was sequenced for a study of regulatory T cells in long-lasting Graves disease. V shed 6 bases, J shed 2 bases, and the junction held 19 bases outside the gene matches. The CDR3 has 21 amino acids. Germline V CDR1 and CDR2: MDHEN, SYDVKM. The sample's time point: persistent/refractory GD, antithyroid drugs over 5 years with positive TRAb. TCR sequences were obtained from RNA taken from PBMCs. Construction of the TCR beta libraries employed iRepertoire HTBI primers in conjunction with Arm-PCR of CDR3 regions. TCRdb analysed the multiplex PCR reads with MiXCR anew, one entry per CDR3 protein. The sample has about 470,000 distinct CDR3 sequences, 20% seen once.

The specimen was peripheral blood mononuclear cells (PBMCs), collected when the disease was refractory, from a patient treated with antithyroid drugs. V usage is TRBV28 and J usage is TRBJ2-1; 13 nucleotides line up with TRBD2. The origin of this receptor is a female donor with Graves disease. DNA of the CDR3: TGTGCCAGCAGCCTCCCACGGACTAGCGGGAGACCCTTGAAAACCTACAATGAGCAGTTCTTC. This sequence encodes CASSLPRTSGRPLKTYNEQFF.